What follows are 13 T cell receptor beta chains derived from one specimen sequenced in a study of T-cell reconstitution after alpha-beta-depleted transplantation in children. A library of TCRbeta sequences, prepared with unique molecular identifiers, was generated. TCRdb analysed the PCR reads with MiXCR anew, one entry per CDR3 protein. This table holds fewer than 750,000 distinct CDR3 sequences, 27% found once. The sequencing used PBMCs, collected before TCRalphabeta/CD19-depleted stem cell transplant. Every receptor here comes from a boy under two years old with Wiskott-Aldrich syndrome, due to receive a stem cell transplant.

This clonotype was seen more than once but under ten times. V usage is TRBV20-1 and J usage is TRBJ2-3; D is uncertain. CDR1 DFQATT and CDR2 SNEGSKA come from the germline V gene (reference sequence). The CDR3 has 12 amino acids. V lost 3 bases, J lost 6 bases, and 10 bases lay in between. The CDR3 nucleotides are TGCAGTGCTAGCCTTGCGTTGGATACGCAGTATTTT. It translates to CSASLALDTQYF.

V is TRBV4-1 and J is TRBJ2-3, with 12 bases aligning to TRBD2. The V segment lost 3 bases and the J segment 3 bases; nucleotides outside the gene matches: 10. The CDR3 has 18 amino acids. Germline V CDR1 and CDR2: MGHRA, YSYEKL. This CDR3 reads CASSHPRTSGKRTDTQYF. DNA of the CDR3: TGCGCCAGCAGCCACCCTAGGACTAGCGGGAAAAGGACAGATACGCAGTATTTT.

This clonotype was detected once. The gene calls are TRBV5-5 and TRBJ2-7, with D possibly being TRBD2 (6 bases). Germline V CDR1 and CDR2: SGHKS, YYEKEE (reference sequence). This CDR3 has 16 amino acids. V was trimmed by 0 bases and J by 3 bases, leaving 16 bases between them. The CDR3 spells CASSLAPGLGLYEQYF. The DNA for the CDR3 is TGTGCCAGCAGCTTGGCCCCGGGACTGGGTCTCTACGAGCAGTACTTC. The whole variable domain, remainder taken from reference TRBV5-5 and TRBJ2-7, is DAGVTQSPTHLIKTRGQQVTLRCSPISGHKSVSWYQQVLGQGPQFIFQYYEKEERGRGNFPDRFSARQFPNYSSELNVNALLLGDSALYLCASSLAPGLGLYEQYFGPGTRLTVT.

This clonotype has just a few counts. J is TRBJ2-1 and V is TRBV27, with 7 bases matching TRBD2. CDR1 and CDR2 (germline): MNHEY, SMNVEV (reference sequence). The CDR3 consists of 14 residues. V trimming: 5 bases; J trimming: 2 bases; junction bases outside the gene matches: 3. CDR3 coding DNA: TGTGCCAGCAGTCAACTAGCGCCCTACAATGAGCAGTTCTTC. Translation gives CASSQLAPYNEQFF.

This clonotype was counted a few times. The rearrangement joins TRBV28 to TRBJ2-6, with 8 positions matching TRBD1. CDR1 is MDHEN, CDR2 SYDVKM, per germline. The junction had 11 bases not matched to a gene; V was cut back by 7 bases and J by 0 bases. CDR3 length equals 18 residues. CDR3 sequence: CASKLTGGPYSGANVLTF. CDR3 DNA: TGTGCCAGCAAGCTTACAGGGGGACCGTACTCTGGGGCCAACGTCCTGACTTTC.

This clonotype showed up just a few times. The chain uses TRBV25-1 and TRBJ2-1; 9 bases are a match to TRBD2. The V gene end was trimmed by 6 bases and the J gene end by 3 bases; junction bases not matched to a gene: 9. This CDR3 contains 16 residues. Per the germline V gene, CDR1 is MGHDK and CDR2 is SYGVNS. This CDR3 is CASSLTSGTIYNEQFF. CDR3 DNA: TGTGCCAGCAGCCTGACTAGCGGAACCATCTACAATGAGCAGTTCTTC.

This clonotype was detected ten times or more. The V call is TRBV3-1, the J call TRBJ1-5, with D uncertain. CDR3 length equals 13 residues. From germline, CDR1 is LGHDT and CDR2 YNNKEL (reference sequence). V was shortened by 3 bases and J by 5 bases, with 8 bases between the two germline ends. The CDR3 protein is CASSQEIDQPQHF. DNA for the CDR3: TGTGCCAGCAGCCAGGAAATTGATCAGCCCCAGCATTTT.

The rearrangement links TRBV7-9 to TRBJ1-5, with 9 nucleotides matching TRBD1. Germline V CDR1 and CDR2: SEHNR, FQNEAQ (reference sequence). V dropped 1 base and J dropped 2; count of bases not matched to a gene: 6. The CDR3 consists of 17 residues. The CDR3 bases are TGTGCCAGCAGCTTAGGGACAGGGGTCGAAGGCAATCAGCCCCAGCATTTT. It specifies CASSLGTGVEGNQPQHF.

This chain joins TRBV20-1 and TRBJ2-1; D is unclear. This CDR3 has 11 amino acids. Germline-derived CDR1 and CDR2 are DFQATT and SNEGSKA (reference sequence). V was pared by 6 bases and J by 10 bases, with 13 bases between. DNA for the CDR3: TGCAGTGCCGAGAGGTCGGTGGAGCAGTTCTTC. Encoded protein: CSAERSVEQFF.

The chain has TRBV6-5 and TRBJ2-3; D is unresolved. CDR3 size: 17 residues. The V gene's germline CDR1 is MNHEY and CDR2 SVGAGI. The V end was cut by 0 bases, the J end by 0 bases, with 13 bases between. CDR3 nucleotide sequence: TGTGCCAGCAGTTACTCCCTGTCGGACCTTAGCACAGATACGCAGTATTTT. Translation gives CASSYSLSDLSTDTQYF.

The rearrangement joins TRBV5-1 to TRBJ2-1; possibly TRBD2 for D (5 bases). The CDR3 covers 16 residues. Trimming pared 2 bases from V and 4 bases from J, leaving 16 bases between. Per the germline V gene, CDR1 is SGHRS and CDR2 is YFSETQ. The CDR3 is CASSFGESALYNEQFF. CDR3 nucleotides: TGCGCCAGCAGCTTCGGGGAGAGCGCCCTTTACAATGAGCAGTTCTTC.

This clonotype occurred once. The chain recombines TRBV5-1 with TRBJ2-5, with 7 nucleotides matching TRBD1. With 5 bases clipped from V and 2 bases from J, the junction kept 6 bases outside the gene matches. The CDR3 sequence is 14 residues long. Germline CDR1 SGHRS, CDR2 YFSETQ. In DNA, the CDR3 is TGCGCCAGCAGTCGAGGGGACAGACAAGAGACCCAGTACTTC. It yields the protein CASSRGDRQETQYF.

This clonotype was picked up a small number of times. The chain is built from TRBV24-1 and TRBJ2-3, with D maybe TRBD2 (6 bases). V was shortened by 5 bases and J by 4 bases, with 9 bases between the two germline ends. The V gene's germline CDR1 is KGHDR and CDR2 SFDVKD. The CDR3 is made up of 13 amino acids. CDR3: CATSALASDTQYF. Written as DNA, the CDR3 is TGTGCCACCAGTGCTCTAGCGTCAGATACGCAGTATTTT.